This is a list of T cell receptor beta chains from one sample in a study of neurological immune-mediated disorders. TCRdb passed the 5' RACE reads through MiXCR, listing each CDR3 protein once. The data contain tens of thousands of distinct CDR3 sequences, around 10% of them singletons. The sequenced sample was PBMCs. The receptors were gathered from a man aged 40-55 years in good health. The conserved cysteine and the conserved F or W are not part of the CDR3 here. Clone sizes are given selectively: once, few, many, or a class where the clone is expanded.

clone size,V gene,CDR3 protein
many,TRBV5-1,ASSQRNTDTQY
NA,TRBV10-1,ASSRTGGFGTGELF
many,TRBV7-9,ASSFMGARTEAF
many,TRBV6-5,ATYRDGGYT
many,TRBV5-6,ASSFSLRGDEQF
many,TRBV6-6,ASTKGVGDTEAF
many,TRBV5-1,ASSLLGEEQY
many,TRBV27,ASSSRDSPYEQY
many,TRBV7-9,ASSLGREGNNEQF
many,TRBV5-1,ASSLEGTSYEQY
many,TRBV5-1,ASCSGDSTDTQY
few,TRBV5-5,ASSFGPGNTEAF
many,TRBV7-2,ASSAPTGGLQNTGELF
many,TRBV24-1,ATSDRTGWETQY
NA,TRBV9,ASSVAGSTDTQY
many,TRBV2,ASSGDSVGGYT
many,TRBV10-1,ASSAFGRSPLH
many,TRBV4-2,ASSQSTEPNEQF
few,TRBV4-2,ASSQDKAGGTDTQY
many,TRBV5-1,ASSIPTSGTFNEQF
many,TRBV12-3/TRBV12-4,ASTSSTGTIDGYT
many,TRBV5-5,ASSLAFGTANTEAF
many,TRBV7-2,ASSLGAGHLTQY
many,TRBV12-3/TRBV12-4,ASSLGQGANGELF
NA,TRBV6-5,ASSSGVTPYNEQF
many,TRBV20-1,SATQGRGGNEQF
NA,TRBV5-1,ASSLLSLFSGATYYQY
medium-sized,TRBV5-1,ASSLVPDDRVGYT
many,TRBV5-5,ASSWTGEEQF
many,TRBV7-2,ASSFSRNTGELF
once,TRBV5-1,ASSHRTSGDDTDTQY